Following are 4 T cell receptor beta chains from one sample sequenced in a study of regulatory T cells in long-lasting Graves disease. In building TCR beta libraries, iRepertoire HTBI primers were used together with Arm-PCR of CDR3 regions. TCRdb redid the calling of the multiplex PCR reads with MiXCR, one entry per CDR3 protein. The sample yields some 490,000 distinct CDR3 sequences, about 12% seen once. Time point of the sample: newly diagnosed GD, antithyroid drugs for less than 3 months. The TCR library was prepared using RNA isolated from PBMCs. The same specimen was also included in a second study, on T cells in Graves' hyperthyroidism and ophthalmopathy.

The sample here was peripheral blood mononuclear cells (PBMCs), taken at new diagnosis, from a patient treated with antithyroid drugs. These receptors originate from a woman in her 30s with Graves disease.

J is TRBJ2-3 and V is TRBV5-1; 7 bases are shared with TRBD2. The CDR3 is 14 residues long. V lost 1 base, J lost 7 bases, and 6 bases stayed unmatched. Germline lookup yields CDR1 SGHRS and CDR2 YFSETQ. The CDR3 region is CASSLSSGTNTQYF. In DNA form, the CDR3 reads TGCGCCAGCAGCTTGTCGTCCGGGACTAATACGCAGTATTTT. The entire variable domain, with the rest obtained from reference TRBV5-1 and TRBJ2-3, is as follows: KAGVTQTPRYLIKTRGQQVTLSCSPISGHRSVSWYQQTPGQGLQFLFEYFSETQRNKGNFPGRFSGRQFSNSRSEMNVSTLELGDSALYLCASSLSSGTNTQYFGPGTRLTVL.

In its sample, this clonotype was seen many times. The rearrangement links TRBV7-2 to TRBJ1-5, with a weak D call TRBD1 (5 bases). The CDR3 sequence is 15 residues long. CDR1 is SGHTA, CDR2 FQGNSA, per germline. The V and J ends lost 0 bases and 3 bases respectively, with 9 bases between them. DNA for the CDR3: TGTGCCAGCAGCTTAGCAAGCAGGGCCAATCAGCCCCAGCATTTT. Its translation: CASSLASRANQPQHF.

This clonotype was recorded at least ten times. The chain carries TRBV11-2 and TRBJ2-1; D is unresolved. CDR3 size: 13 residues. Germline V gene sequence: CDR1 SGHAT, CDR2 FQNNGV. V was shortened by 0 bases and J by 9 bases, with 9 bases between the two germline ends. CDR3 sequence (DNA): TGTGCCAGCAGCTTAGATTCCCTCATTGAGCAGTTCTTC. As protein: CASSLDSLIEQFF.

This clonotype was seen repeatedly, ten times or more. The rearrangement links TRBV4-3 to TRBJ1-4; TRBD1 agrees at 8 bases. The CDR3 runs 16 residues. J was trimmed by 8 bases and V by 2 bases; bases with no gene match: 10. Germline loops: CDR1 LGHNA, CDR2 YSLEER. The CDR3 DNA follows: TGCGCCAGCAGCCAATTCCGTCAGGGGGCGGGGGAAAAACTGTTTTTT. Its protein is CASSQFRQGAGEKLFF.